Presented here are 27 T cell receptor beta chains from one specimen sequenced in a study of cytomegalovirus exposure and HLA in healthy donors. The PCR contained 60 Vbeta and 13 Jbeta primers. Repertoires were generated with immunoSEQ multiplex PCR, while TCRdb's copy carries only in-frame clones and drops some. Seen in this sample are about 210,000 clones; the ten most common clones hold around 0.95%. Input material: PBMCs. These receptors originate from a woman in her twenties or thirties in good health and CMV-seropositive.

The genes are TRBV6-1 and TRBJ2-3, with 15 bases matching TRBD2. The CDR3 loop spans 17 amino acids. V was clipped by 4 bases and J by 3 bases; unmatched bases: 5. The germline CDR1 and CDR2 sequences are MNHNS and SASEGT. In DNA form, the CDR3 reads TGTGCCAGCAGTGGAGGACTAGCGGGAGGGCGGACAGATACGCAGTATTTT. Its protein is CASSGGLAGGRTDTQYF.

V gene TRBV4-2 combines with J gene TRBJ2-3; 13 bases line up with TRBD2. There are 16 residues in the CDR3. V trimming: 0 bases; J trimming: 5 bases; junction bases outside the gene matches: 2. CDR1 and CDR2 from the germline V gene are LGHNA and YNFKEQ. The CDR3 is CASSQERTSGGDTQYF. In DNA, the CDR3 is TGTGCCAGCAGCCAAGAGAGGACTAGCGGGGGAGATACGCAGTATTTT.

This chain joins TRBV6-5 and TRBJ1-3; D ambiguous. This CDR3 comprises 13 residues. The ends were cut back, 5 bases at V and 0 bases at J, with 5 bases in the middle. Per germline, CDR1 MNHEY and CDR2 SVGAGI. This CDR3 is CASSPLSGNTIYF. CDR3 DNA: TGTGCCAGCAGTCCTCTCTCTGGAAACACCATATATTTT.

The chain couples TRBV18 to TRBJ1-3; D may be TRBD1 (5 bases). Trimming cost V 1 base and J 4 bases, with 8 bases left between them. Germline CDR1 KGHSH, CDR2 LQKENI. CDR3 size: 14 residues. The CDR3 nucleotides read TGTGCCAGCTCACCACAGGGGTCCGGAAACACCATATATTTT. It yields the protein CASSPQGSGNTIYF.

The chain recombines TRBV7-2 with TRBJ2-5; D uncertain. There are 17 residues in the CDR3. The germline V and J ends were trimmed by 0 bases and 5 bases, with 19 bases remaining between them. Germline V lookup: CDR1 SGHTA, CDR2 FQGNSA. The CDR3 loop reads CASSLAGRRSPRETQYF. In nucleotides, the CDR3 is TGTGCCAGCAGCTTAGCGGGTCGGCGCAGTCCCAGGGAGACCCAGTACTTC.

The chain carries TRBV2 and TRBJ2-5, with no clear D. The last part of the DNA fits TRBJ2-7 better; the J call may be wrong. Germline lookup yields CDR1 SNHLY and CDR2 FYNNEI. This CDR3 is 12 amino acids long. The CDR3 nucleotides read TGTGCCAGCAGTGAAAGCACCTACGAGCAGTACTTC. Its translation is CASSESTYEQYF.

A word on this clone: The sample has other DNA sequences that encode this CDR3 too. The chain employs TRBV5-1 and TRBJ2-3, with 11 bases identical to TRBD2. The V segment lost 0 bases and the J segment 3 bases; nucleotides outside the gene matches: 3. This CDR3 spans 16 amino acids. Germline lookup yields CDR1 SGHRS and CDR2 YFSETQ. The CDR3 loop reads CASSLALAGGTDTQYF. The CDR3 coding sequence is TGCGCCAGCAGCTTGGCCTTAGCGGGAGGGACAGATACGCAGTATTTT.

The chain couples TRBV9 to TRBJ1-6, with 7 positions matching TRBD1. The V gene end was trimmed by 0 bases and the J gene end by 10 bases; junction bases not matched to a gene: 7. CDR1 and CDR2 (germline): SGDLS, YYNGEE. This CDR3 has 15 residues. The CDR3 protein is CASSVDSGGNSPLHF. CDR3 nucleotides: TGTGCCAGCAGCGTAGATTCAGGGGGGAACTCACCCCTCCACTTT.

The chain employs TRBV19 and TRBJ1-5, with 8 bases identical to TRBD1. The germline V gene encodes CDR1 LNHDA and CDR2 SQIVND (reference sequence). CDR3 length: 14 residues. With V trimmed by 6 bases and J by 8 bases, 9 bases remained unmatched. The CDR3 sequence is CASRPTGVREPQHF. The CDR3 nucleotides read TGTGCCAGTAGACCGACAGGGGTCAGGGAGCCCCAGCATTTT.

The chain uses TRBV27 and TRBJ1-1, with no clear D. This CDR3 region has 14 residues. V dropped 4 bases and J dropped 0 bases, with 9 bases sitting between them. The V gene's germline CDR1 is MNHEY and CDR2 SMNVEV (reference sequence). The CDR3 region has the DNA TGTGCCAGCAGTTCCCTCACAGTGAACACTGAAGCTTTCTTT. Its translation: CASSSLTVNTEAFF.

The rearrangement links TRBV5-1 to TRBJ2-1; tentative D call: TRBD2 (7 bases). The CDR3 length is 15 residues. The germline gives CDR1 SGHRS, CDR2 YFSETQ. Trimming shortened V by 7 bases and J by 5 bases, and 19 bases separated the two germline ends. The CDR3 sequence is CASRLAGAYDNEQFF. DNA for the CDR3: TGCGCCAGCCGCCTCGCGGGGGCCTACGACAATGAGCAGTTCTTC. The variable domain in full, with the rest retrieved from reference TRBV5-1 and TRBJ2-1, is KAGVTQTPRYLIKTRGQQVTLSCSPISGHRSVSWYQQTPGQGLQFLFEYFSETQRNKGNFPGRFSGRQFSNSRSEMNVSTLELGDSALYLCASRLAGAYDNEQFFGPGTRLTVL.

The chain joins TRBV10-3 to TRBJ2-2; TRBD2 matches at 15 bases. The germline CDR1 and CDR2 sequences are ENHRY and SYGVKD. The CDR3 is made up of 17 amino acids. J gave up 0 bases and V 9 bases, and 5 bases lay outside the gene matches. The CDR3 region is CAIGTSGGSTNTGELFF. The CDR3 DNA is TGTGCCATAGGGACTAGCGGGGGGTCCACGAACACCGGGGAGCTGTTTTTT.

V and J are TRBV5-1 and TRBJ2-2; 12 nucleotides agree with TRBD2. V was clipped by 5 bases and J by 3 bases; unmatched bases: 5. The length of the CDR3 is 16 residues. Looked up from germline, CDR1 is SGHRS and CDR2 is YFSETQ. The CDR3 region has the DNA TGCGCCAGCAGGAGGACTAGCGGGACGGACACCGGGGAGCTGTTTTTT. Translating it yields CASRRTSGTDTGELFF.

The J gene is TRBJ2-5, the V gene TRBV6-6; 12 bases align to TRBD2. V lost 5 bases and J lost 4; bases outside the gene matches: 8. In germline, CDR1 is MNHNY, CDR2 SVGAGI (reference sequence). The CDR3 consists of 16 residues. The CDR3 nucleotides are TGTGCCAGCAGTACTCCTAGCGGGGGGGCCCCAGAGACCCAGTACTTC. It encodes CASSTPSGGAPETQYF.

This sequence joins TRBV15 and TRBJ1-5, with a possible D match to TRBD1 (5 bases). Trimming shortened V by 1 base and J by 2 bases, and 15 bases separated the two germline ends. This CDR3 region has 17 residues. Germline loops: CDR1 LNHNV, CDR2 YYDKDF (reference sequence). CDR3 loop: CATSRGGTSGGNQPQHF. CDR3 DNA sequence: TGTGCCACCAGCAGAGGAGGGACCTCGGGGGGCAATCAGCCCCAGCATTTT.

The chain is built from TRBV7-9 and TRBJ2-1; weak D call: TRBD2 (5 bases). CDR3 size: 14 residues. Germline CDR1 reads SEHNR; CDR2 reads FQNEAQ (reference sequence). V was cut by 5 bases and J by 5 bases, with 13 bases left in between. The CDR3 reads CASSLRTGDNEQFF. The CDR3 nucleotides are TGTGCCAGCAGCCTCCGGACCGGGGACAATGAGCAGTTCTTC.

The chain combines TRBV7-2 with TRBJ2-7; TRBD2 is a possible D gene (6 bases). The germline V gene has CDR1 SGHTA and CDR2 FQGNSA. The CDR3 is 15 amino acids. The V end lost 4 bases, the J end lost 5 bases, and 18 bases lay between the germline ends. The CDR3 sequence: CASSSMGREIDEQYF. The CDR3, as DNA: TGTGCCAGCAGCTCCATGGGTCGGGAGATCGACGAGCAGTACTTC.

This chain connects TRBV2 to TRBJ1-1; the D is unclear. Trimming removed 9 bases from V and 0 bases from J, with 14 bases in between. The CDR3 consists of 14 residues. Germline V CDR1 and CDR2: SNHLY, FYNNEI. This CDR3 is CASKSVFMNTEAFF. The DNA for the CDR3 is TGTGCCAGTAAATCAGTATTTATGAACACTGAAGCTTTCTTT.

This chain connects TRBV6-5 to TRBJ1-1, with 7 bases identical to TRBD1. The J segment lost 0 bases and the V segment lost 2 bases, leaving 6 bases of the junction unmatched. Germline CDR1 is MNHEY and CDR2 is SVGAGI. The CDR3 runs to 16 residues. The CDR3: CASSYEGAGVNTEAFF. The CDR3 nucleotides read TGTGCCAGCAGTTACGAGGGGGCGGGCGTGAACACTGAAGCTTTCTTT.

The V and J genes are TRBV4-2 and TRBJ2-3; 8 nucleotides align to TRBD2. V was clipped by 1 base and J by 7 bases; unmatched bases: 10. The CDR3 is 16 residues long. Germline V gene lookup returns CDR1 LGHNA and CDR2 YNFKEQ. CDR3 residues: CASSQGRGGGIYTQYF. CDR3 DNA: TGTGCCAGCAGCCAAGGACGGGGGGGCGGCATTTATACGCAGTATTTT.

The CDR3 protein is CASYSRGGGTEAFF. Written as DNA, the CDR3 is TGTGCCAGCTATTCACGGGGCGGGGGTACTGAAGCTTTCTTT. The chain is built from TRBV19 and TRBJ1-1, with a weak D call TRBD1 (5 bases). Trimming cost V 9 bases and J 5 bases, with 19 bases left between them. The CDR3 is 14 amino acids. From germline, CDR1 is LNHDA and CDR2 SQIVND (reference sequence).

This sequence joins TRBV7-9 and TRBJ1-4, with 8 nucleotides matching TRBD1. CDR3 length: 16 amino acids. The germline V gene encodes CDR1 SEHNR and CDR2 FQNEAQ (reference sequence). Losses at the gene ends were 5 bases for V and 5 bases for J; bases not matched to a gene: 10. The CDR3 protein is CASSNRGGQDNEKLFF. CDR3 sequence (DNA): TGTGCCAGCAGCAACAGAGGGGGACAGGACAATGAAAAACTGTTTTTT.

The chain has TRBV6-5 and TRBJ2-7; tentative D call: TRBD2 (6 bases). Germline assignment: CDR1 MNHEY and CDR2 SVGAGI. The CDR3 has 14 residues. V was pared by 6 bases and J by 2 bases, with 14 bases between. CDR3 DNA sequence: TGTGCCAGCAGCGTGGCGGGGAGCCCCTACGAGCAGTACTTC. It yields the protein CASSVAGSPYEQYF.

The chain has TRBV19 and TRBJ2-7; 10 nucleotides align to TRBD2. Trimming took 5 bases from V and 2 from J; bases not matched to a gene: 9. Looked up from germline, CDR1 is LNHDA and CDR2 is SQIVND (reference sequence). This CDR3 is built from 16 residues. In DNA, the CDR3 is TGTGCCAGTAGTGACCCCCGAAGCGGGAGGGCCTACGAGCAGTACTTC. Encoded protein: CASSDPRSGRAYEQYF.

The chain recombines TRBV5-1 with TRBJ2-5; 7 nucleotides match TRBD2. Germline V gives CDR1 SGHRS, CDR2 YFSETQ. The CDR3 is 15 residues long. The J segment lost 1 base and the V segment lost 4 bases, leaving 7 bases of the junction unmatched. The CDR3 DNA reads TGCGCCAGCAGCACCGGAGCGGGGCCCCAAGAGACCCAGTACTTC. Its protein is CASSTGAGPQETQYF.

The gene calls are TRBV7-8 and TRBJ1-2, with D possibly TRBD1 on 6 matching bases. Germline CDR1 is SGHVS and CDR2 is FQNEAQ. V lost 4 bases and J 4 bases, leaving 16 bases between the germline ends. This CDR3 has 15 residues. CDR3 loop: CASSSQGTGTYGYTF. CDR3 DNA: TGTGCCAGCAGCTCACAGGGTACCGGAACCTATGGCTACACCTTC.

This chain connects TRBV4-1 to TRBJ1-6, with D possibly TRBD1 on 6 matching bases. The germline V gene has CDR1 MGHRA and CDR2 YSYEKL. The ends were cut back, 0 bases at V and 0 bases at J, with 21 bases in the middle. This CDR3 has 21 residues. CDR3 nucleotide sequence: TGCGCCAGCAGCCAAGAGGGGGTGCGGGGGCTTTCTAGCTCCTATAATTCACCCCTCCACTTT. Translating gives CASSQEGVRGLSSSYNSPLHF.